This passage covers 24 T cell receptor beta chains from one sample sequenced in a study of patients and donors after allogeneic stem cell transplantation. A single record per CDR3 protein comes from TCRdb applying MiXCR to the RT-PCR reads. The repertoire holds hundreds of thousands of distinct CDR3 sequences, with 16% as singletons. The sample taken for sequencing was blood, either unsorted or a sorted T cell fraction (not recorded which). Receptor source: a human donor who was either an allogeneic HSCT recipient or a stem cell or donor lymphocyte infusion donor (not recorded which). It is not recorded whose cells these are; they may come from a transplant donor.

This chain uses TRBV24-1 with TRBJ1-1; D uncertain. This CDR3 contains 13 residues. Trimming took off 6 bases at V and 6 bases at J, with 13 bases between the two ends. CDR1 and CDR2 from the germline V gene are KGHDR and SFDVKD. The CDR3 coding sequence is TGTGCCACCAGTCAGGCCGGGTTGGCTGAAGCTTTCTTT. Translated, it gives CATSQAGLAEAFF.

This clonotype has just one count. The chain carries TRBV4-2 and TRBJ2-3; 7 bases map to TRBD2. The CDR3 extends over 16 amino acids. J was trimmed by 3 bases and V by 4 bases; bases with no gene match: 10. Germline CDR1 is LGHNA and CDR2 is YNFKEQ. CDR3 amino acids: CASSPSSRGGTDTQYF. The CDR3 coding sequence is TGTGCCAGCAGCCCAAGCTCGCGCGGGGGTACAGATACGCAGTATTTT.

CDR3 residues: CSASLFGTWEDNEQFF. The CDR3 DNA is TGCAGTGCTTCCCTGTTTGGGACTTGGGAAGACAATGAGCAGTTCTTC. The chain links TRBV20-1 to TRBJ2-1, with D possibly matching TRBD2 (6 bases). V lost 5 bases and J 5 bases, leaving 22 bases between the germline ends. The CDR3 sequence is 16 residues long. The germline gives CDR1 DFQATT, CDR2 SNEGSKA (reference sequence).

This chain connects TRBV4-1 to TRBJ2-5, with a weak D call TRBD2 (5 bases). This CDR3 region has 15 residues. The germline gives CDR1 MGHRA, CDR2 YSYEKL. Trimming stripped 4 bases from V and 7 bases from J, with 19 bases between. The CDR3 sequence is CASSPQHEGEATQYF. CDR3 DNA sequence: TGCGCCAGCAGCCCACAGCACGAGGGTGAGGCGACCCAGTACTTC.

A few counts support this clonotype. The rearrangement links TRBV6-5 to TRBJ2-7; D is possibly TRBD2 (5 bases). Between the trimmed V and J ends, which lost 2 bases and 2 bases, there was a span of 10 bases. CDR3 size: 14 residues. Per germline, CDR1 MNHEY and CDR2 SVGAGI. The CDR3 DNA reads TGTGCCAGCAGTTACACAGCGGATACCTACGAGCAGTACTTC. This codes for CASSYTADTYEQYF.

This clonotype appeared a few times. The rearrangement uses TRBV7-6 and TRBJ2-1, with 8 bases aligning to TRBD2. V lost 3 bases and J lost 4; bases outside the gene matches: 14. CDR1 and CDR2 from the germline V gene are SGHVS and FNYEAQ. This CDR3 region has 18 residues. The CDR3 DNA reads TGTGCCAGCAGCTTCCGGGGCCGACTAGCGAATTTTTACAATGAGCAGTTCTTC. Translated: CASSFRGRLANFYNEQFF.

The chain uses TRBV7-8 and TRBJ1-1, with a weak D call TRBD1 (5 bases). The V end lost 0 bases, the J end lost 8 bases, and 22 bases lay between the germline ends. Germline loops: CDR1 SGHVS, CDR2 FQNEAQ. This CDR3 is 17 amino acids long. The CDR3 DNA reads TGTGCCAGCAGCTTAGCGCGATTCGGGGGTCAGCTGGGGGAAGCTTTCTTT. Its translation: CASSLARFGGQLGEAFF.

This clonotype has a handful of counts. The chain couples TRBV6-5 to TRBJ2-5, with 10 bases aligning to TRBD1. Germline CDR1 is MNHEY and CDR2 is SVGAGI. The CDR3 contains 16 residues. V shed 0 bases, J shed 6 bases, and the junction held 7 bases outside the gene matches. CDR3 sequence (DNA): TGTGCCAGCAGTTACTCAAAACGGGACAGGGGCCAGACCCAGTACTTC. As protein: CASSYSKRDRGQTQYF.

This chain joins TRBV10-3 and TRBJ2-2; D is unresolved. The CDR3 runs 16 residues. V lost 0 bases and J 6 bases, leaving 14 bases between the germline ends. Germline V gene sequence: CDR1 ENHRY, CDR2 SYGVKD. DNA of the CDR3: TGTGCCATCAGTGAGTCGCCTACCTCCCTGGCCGGGGAGCTGTTTTTT. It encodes CAISESPTSLAGELFF.

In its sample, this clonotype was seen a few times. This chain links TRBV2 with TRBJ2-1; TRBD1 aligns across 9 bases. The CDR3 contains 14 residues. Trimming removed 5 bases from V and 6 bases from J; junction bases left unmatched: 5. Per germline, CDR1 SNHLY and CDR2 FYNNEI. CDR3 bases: TGTGCCAGCAGTACCGGGACAGGGAGCAATGAGCAGTTCTTC. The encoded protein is CASSTGTGSNEQFF.

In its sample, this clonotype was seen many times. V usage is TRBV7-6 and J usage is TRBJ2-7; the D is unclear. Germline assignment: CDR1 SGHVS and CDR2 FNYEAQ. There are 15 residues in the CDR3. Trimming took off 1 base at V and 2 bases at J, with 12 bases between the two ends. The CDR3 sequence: CASSLEPGVPYEQYF. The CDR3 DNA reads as TGTGCCAGCAGCTTAGAGCCAGGCGTCCCCTACGAGCAGTACTTC.

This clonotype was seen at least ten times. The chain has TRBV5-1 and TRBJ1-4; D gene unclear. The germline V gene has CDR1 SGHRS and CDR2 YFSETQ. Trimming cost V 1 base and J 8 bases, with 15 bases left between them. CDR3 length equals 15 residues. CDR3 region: CASSLYRWAGEKLFF. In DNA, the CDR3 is TGCGCCAGCAGCTTGTACCGATGGGCGGGGGAAAAACTGTTTTTT.

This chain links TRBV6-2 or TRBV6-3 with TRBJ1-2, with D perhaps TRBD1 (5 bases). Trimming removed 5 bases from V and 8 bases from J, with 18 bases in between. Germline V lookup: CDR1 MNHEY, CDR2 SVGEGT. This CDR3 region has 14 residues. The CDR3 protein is CASSRLDTPEGYTF. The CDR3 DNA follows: TGTGCCAGCAGTCGCCTGGACACCCCGGAGGGCTACACCTTC.

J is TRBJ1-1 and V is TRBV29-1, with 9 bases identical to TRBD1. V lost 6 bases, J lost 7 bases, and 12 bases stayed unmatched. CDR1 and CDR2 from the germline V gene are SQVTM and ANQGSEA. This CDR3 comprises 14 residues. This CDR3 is CSVTATGGAGEAFF. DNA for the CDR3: TGCAGCGTGACCGCCACAGGGGGCGCGGGTGAAGCTTTCTTT.

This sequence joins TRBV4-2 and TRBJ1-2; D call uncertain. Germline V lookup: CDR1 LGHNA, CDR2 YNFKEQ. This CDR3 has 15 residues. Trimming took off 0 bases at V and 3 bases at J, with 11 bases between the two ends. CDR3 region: CASSQDRGRDYGYTF. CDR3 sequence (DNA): TGTGCCAGCAGCCAAGATCGTGGGCGCGACTATGGCTACACCTTC.

The CDR3 region is CASPILAEASLGTQYF. CDR3 coding DNA: TGTGCCAGCCCAATACTAGCGGAGGCCTCACTCGGTACGCAGTATTTT. This rearrangement joins TRBV6-4 to TRBJ2-3, with TRBD2 matching 8 bases. Germline trimming cut 8 bases from V and 8 bases from J; bases unmatched to any gene: 18. Per germline, CDR1 MRHNA and CDR2 SNTAGT. The CDR3 runs to 16 residues.

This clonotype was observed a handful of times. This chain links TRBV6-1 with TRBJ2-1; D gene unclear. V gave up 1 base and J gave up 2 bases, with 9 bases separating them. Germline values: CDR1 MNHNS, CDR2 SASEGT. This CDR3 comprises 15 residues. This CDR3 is CASSEEGQPYNEQFF. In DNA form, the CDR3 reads TGTGCCAGCAGTGAAGAAGGGCAACCCTACAATGAGCAGTTCTTC.

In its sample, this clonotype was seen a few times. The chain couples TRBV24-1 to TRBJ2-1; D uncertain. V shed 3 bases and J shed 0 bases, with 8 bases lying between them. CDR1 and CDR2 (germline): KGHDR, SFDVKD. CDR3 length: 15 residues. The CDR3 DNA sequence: TGTGCCACCAGTGATAGAAGAGTCTCCTACAATGAGCAGTTCTTC. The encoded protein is CATSDRRVSYNEQFF.

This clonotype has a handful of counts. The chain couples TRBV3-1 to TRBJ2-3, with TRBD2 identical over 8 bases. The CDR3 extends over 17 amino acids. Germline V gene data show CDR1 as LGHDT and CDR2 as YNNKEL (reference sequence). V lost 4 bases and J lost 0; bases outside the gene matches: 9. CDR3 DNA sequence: TGTGCCAGCAGCCGCGCGGGGGGCGGTACTAGCACAGATACGCAGTATTTT. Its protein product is CASSRAGGGTSTDTQYF.

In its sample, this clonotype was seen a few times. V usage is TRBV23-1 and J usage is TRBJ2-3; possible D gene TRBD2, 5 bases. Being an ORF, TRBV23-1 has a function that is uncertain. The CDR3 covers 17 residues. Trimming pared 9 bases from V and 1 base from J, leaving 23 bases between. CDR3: CARTTGGLGTRTDTQYF. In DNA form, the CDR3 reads TGCGCCAGAACCACTGGAGGACTTGGCACCCGCACAGATACGCAGTATTTT.

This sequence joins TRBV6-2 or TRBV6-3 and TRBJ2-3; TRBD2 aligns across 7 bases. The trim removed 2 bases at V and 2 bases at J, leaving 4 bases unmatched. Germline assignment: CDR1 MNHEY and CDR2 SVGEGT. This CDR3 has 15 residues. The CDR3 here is CASSYGAGDTDTQYF. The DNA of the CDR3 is TGTGCCAGCAGTTACGGGGCGGGGGACACAGATACGCAGTATTTT.

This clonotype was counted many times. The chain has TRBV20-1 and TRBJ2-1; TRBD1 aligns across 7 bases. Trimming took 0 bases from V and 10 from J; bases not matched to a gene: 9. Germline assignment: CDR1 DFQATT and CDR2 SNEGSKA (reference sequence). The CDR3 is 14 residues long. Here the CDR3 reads CSARDQGRGREQFF. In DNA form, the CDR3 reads TGCAGTGCTAGAGATCAAGGAAGGGGGCGAGAGCAGTTCTTC.

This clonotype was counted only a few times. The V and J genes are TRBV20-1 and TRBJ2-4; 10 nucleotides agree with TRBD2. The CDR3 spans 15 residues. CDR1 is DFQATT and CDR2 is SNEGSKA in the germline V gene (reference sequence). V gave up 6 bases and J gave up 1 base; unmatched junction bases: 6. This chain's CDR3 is CSAPAGGPAKNIQYF. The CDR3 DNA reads TGCAGTGCCCCAGCGGGAGGGCCGGCCAAAAACATTCAGTACTTC.

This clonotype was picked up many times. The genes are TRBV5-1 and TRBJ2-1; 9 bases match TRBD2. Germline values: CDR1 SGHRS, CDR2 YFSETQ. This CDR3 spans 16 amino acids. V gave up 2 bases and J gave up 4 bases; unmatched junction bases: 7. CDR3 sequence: CASSFVLAGTYNEQFF. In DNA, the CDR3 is TGCGCCAGCAGCTTCGTTCTAGCGGGGACTTACAATGAGCAGTTCTTC.